The rows below give T cell receptor beta chains drawn from one sample of a study of blood T cells in healthy people across ages. TCRdb itself ran the 5' RACE reads through MiXCR, one entry per CDR3 protein. The sample holds some 940,000 distinct CDR3 sequences, 25% to 30% seen once. The sample also formed part of further work on T cells of mothers and their children.

Sample: blood. The source is a woman aged 40 to 49 in good health. Each CDR3 is given with its conserved first and last residue.

j_call v_call cdr3_aa
TRBJ2-2 TRBV7-2 CASSLEGGRNTGELFF
TRBJ2-1 TRBV3-1 CASSHNRGSSEQFF
TRBJ2-6 TRBV3-1 CASSDKVGLGANVLTF
TRBJ2-1 TRBV7-9 CASSYHSGGDYNEQFF
TRBJ2-5 TRBV7-3 CASSLTLEETQYF
TRBJ1-5 TRBV24-1 CATSGSGVGNQPQHF
TRBJ2-5 TRBV4-1 CASSQDWASSVETQYF
TRBJ2-7 TRBV7-9 CASSRGLGGQRRDEQYF
TRBJ2-7 TRBV4-1 CASSQVGLGEQYF
TRBJ2-1 TRBV9 CASSADWGTYNEQFF
TRBJ2-3 TRBV20-1 CSAADRGFFTDTQYF
TRBJ2-7 TRBV14 CASSQETGVHEQYF
TRBJ2-2 TRBV15 CATSWGVTNTGELFF
TRBJ2-3 TRBV5-1 CASSLVIAGGNTQYF
TRBJ1-1 TRBV6-2/TRBV6-3 CASSYLGAPEAFF
TRBJ2-1 TRBV19 CASSMVRHTNNEQFF
TRBJ2-3 TRBV7-2 CASSQNGKDTQYF
TRBJ2-5 TRBV3-1 CASSQDVVRRETQYF
TRBJ2-2 TRBV25-1 CASSDHREYRGELFF
TRBJ1-5 TRBV28 CASSYRQGNQPQHF
TRBJ2-7 TRBV20-1 CSAPSPPPGSSYEQYF
TRBJ1-2 TRBV2 CASSERGADYGYTF
- TRBV18 CASSEPDRVILNEQYF
TRBJ2-4 TRBV6-6 CASTGGGFAKNIQYF
TRBJ1-1 TRBV11-2 CASSLGDWESTEAFF
TRBJ1-5 TRBV7-9 CASSLDGWVQPQHF
TRBJ2-1 TRBV15 CATSPGQTYNEQFF
TRBJ1-1 TRBV3-1 CASSPLLGKGRGMNTEAFF
TRBJ2-1 TRBV20-1 CSGTTGGIYNEQFF
- TRBV4-1 CASSQEILAGGRSSYNEQYF
TRBJ1-2 TRBV20-1 CSATTGVSNYGYTF
TRBJ1-4 TRBV5-1 CASSPREATNEKLFF
TRBJ2-5 TRBV7-2 CASSKRGPGETQYF
TRBJ2-1 TRBV5-1 CASSLARSQNEQFF
TRBJ1-5 TRBV21-1 CASSKVGGSHGNQPQHF
TRBJ2-3 TRBV9 CASSYLGGVKTDTQYF
- TRBV6-5 CASSPTGGQETQFF
TRBJ2-7 TRBV6-2/TRBV6-3 CASSLMGTSSYEQYF
TRBJ2-5 TRBV29-1 CSVEDREPRKTQYF
TRBJ2-1 TRBV5-1 CASKGLTGAGDPYNEQFF